What follows are 8 T cell receptor beta chains derived from one specimen sequenced in a study of shared clonotypes between healthy human individuals. Data came from immunoSEQ multiplex PCR; TCRdb stores just in-frame clones and leaves some out. The top ten hold over 0.3% of the sample, which has roughly 1,600,000 clones, approximately 98.5% seen once. The sample comprised naive CD4+ T cells sorted from blood. Subset here: CD45RA+ positively selected. The receptors come from a man between 25 and 39 years old in good health.

The chain carries TRBV6-1 and TRBJ2-2; 11 bases map to TRBD2. The V gene's germline CDR1 is MNHNS and CDR2 SASEGT. The CDR3 length is 17 residues. After removal of 2 bases from V and 0 bases from J, the junction contained 2 bases not matched to a gene. CDR3 loop: CASSELSGRANTGELFF. The DNA of the CDR3 is TGTGCCAGCAGTGAACTTAGCGGGAGGGCGAACACCGGGGAGCTGTTTTTT.

J is TRBJ1-2 and V is TRBV5-5; D unresolved. The CDR3 is 14 residues long. Germline-derived CDR1 and CDR2 are SGHKS and YYEKEE (reference sequence). The germline V and J ends were trimmed by 0 bases and 3 bases, with 9 bases remaining between them. CDR3 loop: CASSLVADYYGYTF. The CDR3 bases are TGTGCCAGCAGCTTGGTTGCAGATTACTATGGCTACACCTTC.

The chain combines TRBV7-2 with TRBJ1-2; no clear D. The CDR3 length is 15 residues. The germline V gene has CDR1 SGHTA and CDR2 FQGNSA. V lost 0 bases and J 8 bases, leaving 16 bases between the germline ends. The CDR3 DNA follows: TGTGCCAGCAGCTTAGCCCGTGGGGAGACCATGGGCTACACCTTC. Translating gives CASSLARGETMGYTF.

The count of this clone is one. The rearrangement joins TRBV14 to TRBJ1-3, with unresolved D. The germline CDR1 and CDR2 sequences are SGHDN and FVKESK. V was trimmed by 5 bases and J by 0 bases, leaving 11 bases between them. This CDR3 comprises 15 residues. The CDR3 here is CASSVKAPSGNTIYF. DNA of the CDR3: TGTGCCAGCAGCGTGAAGGCTCCCTCTGGAAACACCATATATTTT.

V is TRBV29-1 and J is TRBJ2-5; 14 bases map to TRBD2. The CDR3 contains 17 residues. J gave up 2 bases and V 5 bases, and 10 bases lay outside the gene matches. Germline CDR1 and CDR2: SQVTM and ANQGSEA. This CDR3 is CSVRLGLAGVWQETQYF. The DNA of the CDR3 is TGCAGCGTTCGTTTGGGACTAGCGGGAGTATGGCAAGAGACCCAGTACTTC.

Turning to this clone: The sample has other DNA sequences that encode this CDR3 too. This chain links TRBV5-1 with TRBJ2-7, with 8 bases identical to TRBD2. Germline trimming cut 4 bases from V and 3 bases from J; bases unmatched to any gene: 6. Germline values: CDR1 SGHRS, CDR2 YFSETQ. The CDR3 length is 14 residues. The CDR3 reads CASSTGTSLYEQYF. DNA of the CDR3: TGCGCCAGCAGCACCGGGACTAGTCTCTACGAGCAGTACTTC. Full variable domain (missing parts from reference TRBV5-1 and TRBJ2-7): KAGVTQTPRYLIKTRGQQVTLSCSPISGHRSVSWYQQTPGQGLQFLFEYFSETQRNKGNFPGRFSGRQFSNSRSEMNVSTLELGDSALYLCASSTGTSLYEQYFGPGTRLTVT.

The CDR3 sequence: CASSPSGSYDEQFF. Here the CDR3 DNA reads TGTGCCAGCAGCCCTAGCGGGAGTTACGATGAGCAGTTCTTC. The chain employs TRBV6-1 and TRBJ2-1, with TRBD2 matching 10 bases. CDR3 length equals 14 residues. After removal of 6 bases from V and 8 bases from J, the junction contained 7 bases not matched to a gene. Germline V lookup: CDR1 MNHNS, CDR2 SASEGT.

The rearrangement links TRBV15 to TRBJ2-7; TRBD2 agrees at 11 bases. CDR1 LNHNV and CDR2 YYDKDF come from the germline V gene (reference sequence). V lost 0 bases, J lost 0 bases, and 7 bases stayed unmatched. The length of the CDR3 is 18 residues. CDR3 protein: CATSREGGLAGGSYEQYF. In DNA, the CDR3 is TGTGCCACCAGCAGAGAAGGTGGGCTAGCGGGAGGCTCCTACGAGCAGTACTTC.